What follows describes a single T cell receptor beta chain. Its antigen is not identified. The V end was cut by 4 bases, the J end by 0 bases, with 11 bases between. Germline V gene lookup returns CDR1 SGHKS and CDR2 YYEKEE (reference sequence). The CDR3 runs to 16 residues. This specimen belongs to a study of T cell responses to AZD1222 COVID-19 vaccine. Profiled with immunoSEQ multiplex PCR; TCRdb holds only in-frame clones, not every one. The table includes over 150,000 clones, roughly 90% detected once. The study's findings and limits: Females outnumbered males among donors, who were mostly white British; clonal diversity was possibly underestimated.

V is TRBV5-5 and J is TRBJ1-6; unclear D gene. The receptor was isolated from an adult who received the AZD1222 COVID-19 vaccine. Source: peripheral blood, taken 28 days after the second AZD1222 dose. DNA for the CDR3: TGTGCCAGCAGCCTCGGGCCGAGCTCCTATAATTCACCCCTCCACTTT. Translation: CASSLGPSSYNSPLHF.